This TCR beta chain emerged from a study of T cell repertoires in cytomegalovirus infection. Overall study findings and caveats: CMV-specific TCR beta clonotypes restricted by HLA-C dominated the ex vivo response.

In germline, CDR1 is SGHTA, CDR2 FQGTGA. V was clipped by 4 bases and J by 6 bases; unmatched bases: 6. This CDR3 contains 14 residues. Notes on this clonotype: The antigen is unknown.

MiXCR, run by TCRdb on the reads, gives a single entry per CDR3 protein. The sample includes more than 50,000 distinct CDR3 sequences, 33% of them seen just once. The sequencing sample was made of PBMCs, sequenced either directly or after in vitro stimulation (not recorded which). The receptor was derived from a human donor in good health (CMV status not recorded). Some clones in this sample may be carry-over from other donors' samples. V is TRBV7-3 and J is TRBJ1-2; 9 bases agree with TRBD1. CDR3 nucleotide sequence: TGTGCCAGCAGCTCCTTTACAGGGGGCCATGGCTACACCTTC. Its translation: CASSSFTGGHGYTF. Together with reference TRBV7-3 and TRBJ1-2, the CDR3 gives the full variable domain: GAGVSQTPSNKVTEKGKYVELRCDPISGHTALYWYRQSLGQGPEFLIYFQGTGAADDSGLPNDRFFAVRPEGSVSTLKIQRTERGDSAVYLCASSSFTGGHGYTFGSGTRLTVV.